This T cell receptor (beta chain) was recovered during a study of cytomegalovirus exposure and HLA in healthy donors. Study information: An early release of data contained 75 million to 100 million unique TCRs, which came from HLA-typed donors. The study, taken as a whole, reports: TCR beta V- and J-gene trimming, according to a later analysis, was linked to a missense DCLRE1C variant. In a later analysis, most CMV-associated TCR beta chains appeared HLA-restricted.

A word on this clone: Its antigen is not known.

Germline values: CDR1 SGHTA, CDR2 FQGNSA. The CDR3 contains 19 residues. V was clipped by 5 bases and J by 0 bases, with 25 bases between them. The primer mix had 60 Vbeta and 13 Jbeta primers. This table comes from immunoSEQ multiplex PCR, and its TCRdb copy is limited to in-frame clones, with some not included. The table records about 170,000 clones, 60% to 80% of them present only once. This clonotype was obtained from a woman in her 50s in good health and CMV-seropositive. Sequenced: PBMCs. The V call is TRBV7-2, the J call TRBJ1-1; the D is unclear. CDR3 region: CASSRGGLVSRSVNTEAFF. The CDR3 DNA sequence: TGTGCCAGCAGCCGGGGAGGGTTGGTTAGTCGGAGCGTGAACACTGAAGCTTTCTTT.